This TCR beta chain originates from a study of shared clonotypes between healthy human individuals. The CDR3 runs to 15 residues. The V gene lost 4 bases and the J gene lost 3 bases, with 16 bases spanning the gap. Looked up from germline, CDR1 is LNHDA and CDR2 is SQIVND (reference sequence). Points from the study as a whole: Rarefaction analysis demonstrated incomplete sorted-subset sequencing notwithstanding large depth. It was observed that roughly 5% of naive CD4 clonotypes were shared across a handful of donors.

The deep-level immunoSEQ assay was used. Using immunoSEQ multiplex PCR, the repertoire was profiled, and TCRdb retains in-frame clones only, with some absent. The table records 2.3 million or so clones, just over 90% of them present only once. In its sample, this clone was seen once. Its matching antigen is unknown. The receptor was isolated from a man aged 18-30 years in good health. Some clones in this sample may be carry-over from other donors' samples. The sequencing sample was made of naive CD4+ T cells from PBMCs. Subset of the sample: CD45RA+ positively selected. This chain uses TRBV19 with TRBJ2-7; the D is unclear. The CDR3 DNA reads as TGTGCCAGTAGTAGGGCTGGTCATGGTCACTACGAGCAGTACTTC. This codes for CASSRAGHGHYEQYF.